These 27 T cell receptor beta chains were sequenced from one sample in a study of T cell repertoires in cytomegalovirus infection. Which antigens these TCRs recognize remains unknown. MiXCR was run by TCRdb on the reads, yielding one entry per CDR3 protein. The sample consists of roughly 700,000 distinct CDR3 sequences, roughly a third of them appearing once. Sequences were derived from cultured PBMCs, sampled from culture after CMV antigen stimulation. These TCRs come from a human donor in good health (CMV status not recorded). Some clones in this sample may be carry-over from other donors' samples.

The chain is built from TRBV6-1 and TRBJ2-7; 9 bases line up with TRBD1. Germline V gene sequence: CDR1 MNHNS, CDR2 SASEGT. This CDR3 comprises 13 residues. V dropped 5 bases and J dropped 9; count of bases not matched to a gene: 8. Here the CDR3 reads CASSWDRALVQYF. CDR3 coding DNA: TGTGCCAGCAGTTGGGACAGGGCTTTAGTGCAGTACTTC.

The V and J genes are TRBV28 and TRBJ2-3, with a weak D call TRBD2 (6 bases). Germline assignment: CDR1 MDHEN and CDR2 SYDVKM. Between the trimmed V and J ends, which lost 3 bases and 5 bases, there was a span of 9 bases. The CDR3 consists of 13 residues. The CDR3 spells CASSFWRGDTQYF. Written as DNA, the CDR3 is TGTGCCAGCAGTTTTTGGCGGGGAGATACGCAGTATTTT. The entire variable domain, with the rest obtained from reference TRBV28 and TRBJ2-3, is as follows: DVKVTQSSRYLVKRTGEKVFLECVQDMDHENMFWYRQDPGLGLRLIYFSYDVKMKEKGDIPEGYSVSREKKERFSLILESASTNQTSMYLCASSFWRGDTQYFGPGTRLTVL.

This clonotype was seen a single time. The rearrangement links TRBV12-3 or TRBV12-4 to TRBJ1-1, with 7 bases fitting TRBD1. This CDR3 contains 13 residues. The ends lost 7 bases at V and 7 bases at J; junction bases unmatched: 9. CDR3 sequence reads: CASKQGRLNEAFF. The CDR3 region has the DNA TGTGCCAGCAAACAGGGGAGACTTAATGAAGCTTTCTTT.

The chain links TRBV30 to TRBJ1-3; D is unresolved. This CDR3 comprises 14 residues. Trimming removed 3 bases from V and 2 bases from J, with 11 bases in between. Looked up from germline, CDR1 is GTSNPN and CDR2 is SVGIG (reference sequence). As DNA, the CDR3 is TGTGCCTGGAGGGATCCGGGAACTGGAAACACCATATATTTT. This encodes CAWRDPGTGNTIYF. Full variable domain (remainder filled in from reference TRBV30 and TRBJ1-3): SQTIHQWPATLVQPVGSPLSLECTVEGTSNPNLYWYRQAAGRGLQLLFYSVGIGQISSEVPQNLSASRPQDRQFILSSKKLLLSDSGFYLCAWRDPGTGNTIYFGEGSWLTVV.

This chain links TRBV12-3 or TRBV12-4 with TRBJ1-4; D is possibly TRBD1 (5 bases). V lost 6 bases and J lost 6, with 14 bases in between. The CDR3 spans 14 residues. CDR3: CASRSSWGDEKLFF. CDR3 DNA: TGTGCCAGCAGAAGCTCGTGGGGGGATGAAAAACTGTTTTTT.

This clonotype turned up a few times. This chain joins TRBV2 and TRBJ2-3; D is unresolved. The V end was cut by 3 bases, the J end by 1 base, with 8 bases between. Germline assignment: CDR1 SNHLY and CDR2 FYNNEI. The CDR3 runs to 14 residues. This chain's CDR3 is CASSELQRTDTQYF. The CDR3 DNA is TGTGCCAGCAGTGAGTTACAGCGCACAGATACGCAGTATTTT.

This clonotype was seen only a few times. The V call is TRBV6-1, the J call TRBJ1-6; the D is unclear. From germline, CDR1 is MNHNS and CDR2 SASEGT. The CDR3 has 15 amino acids. Trimming removed 5 bases at V and 7 bases at J, with 15 bases between. The CDR3 bases are TGTGCCAGCAGTCGGCTAGGACGGAACAATTCACCCCTCCACTTT. Translating it yields CASSRLGRNNSPLHF.

V usage is TRBV28 and J usage is TRBJ1-2; 9 bases are a match to TRBD1. Germline V CDR1 and CDR2: MDHEN, SYDVKM. CDR3 size: 12 residues. Unmatched junction bases numbered 2, after V lost 7 bases and J lost 5 bases. In nucleotides, the CDR3 is TGTGCCAGCACCGGACAGGGGTATGGCTACACCTTC. Protein sequence: CASTGQGYGYTF.

The rearrangement joins TRBV9 to TRBJ1-2, with TRBD1 identical over 9 bases. Germline assignment: CDR1 SGDLS and CDR2 YYNGEE. With 3 bases clipped from V and 3 bases from J, the junction kept 9 bases outside the gene matches. CDR3 length: 16 residues. CDR3 nucleotides: TGTGCCAGCAGCGCCTGGGACAGGGAGGGGCACTATGGCTACACCTTC. Translation: CASSAWDREGHYGYTF.

The V and J genes are TRBV3-1 and TRBJ2-3, with D hard to call. This CDR3 has 14 residues. V was cut by 3 bases and J by 2 bases, with 9 bases left in between. From germline, CDR1 is LGHDT and CDR2 YNNKEL (reference sequence). For the CDR3, the DNA is TGTGCCAGCAGCCAGATGAGGAACACAGATACGCAGTATTTT. It codes for CASSQMRNTDTQYF.

The V call is TRBV28, the J call TRBJ2-1; TRBD2 is a possible D gene (6 bases). V was trimmed by 6 bases and J by 5 bases, leaving 8 bases between them. The CDR3 has 12 amino acids. The germline V gene has CDR1 MDHEN and CDR2 SYDVKM. The CDR3 nucleotides are TGTGCCAGCAGCTCGGGGGACAATGAGCAGTTCTTC. This gives the protein CASSSGDNEQFF.

CDR3 coding DNA: TGTGCCATATCAGACAGGGAGGCCTCCTACAATGAGCAGTTCTTC. It specifies CAISDREASYNEQFF. The chain employs TRBV19 and TRBJ2-1; perhaps TRBD1 as D (7 bases). Germline V gene sequence: CDR1 LNHDA, CDR2 SQIVND (reference sequence). The CDR3 contains 15 residues. V was pared by 10 bases and J by 0 bases, with 16 bases between.

This clonotype was counted at least ten times. This chain links TRBV7-2 with TRBJ2-3; D not resolved. The germline V gene encodes CDR1 SGHTA and CDR2 FQGNSA. The CDR3 spans 13 residues. V lost 8 bases to trimming and J lost 1 base, with 10 bases between them. The CDR3 loop is CASRPAGTDTQYF. DNA for the CDR3: TGTGCCAGCCGCCCAGCAGGCACAGATACGCAGTATTTT.

V is TRBV6-2 or TRBV6-3 and J is TRBJ1-2; D is unclear. V was pared by 8 bases and J by 5 bases, with 12 bases between. There are 12 residues in the CDR3. CDR1 and CDR2 (germline): MNHEY, SVGEGT. In nucleotides, the CDR3 is TGTGCCAGCGGCATAGGGAAATATGGCTACACCTTC. This encodes CASGIGKYGYTF.

Of note for this clonotype: The germline gene is not matched at one end of the junction; a read error may be the cause. The gene calls are TRBV6-6 and TRBJ2-5; D uncertain. There are 14 residues in the CDR3. Per germline, CDR1 MNHNY and CDR2 SVGAGI (reference sequence). The CDR3 nucleotides are TGTGCCAGCAGTCCCAGACACGATCAAGGGACCCAGTACTTC. It encodes CASSPRHDQGTQYF.

This rearrangement joins TRBV12-3 or TRBV12-4 to TRBJ1-1; D not certain. V lost 3 bases and J lost 5, with 10 bases in between. The CDR3 is made up of 13 amino acids. The CDR3 coding sequence is TGTGCCAGCAGTTTGTTAGCGGAGACTGAAGCTTTCTTT. It yields the protein CASSLLAETEAFF.

The chain joins TRBV6-2 or TRBV6-3 to TRBJ2-1; D might be TRBD1 (5 bases). V lost 7 bases and J 6 bases, leaving 19 bases between the germline ends. CDR1 and CDR2 (germline): MNHEY, SVGEGT. The CDR3 totals 15 residues. CDR3 nucleotides: TGTGCCAGCACCCCGGGTGGGGCCAGGGTCAATGAGCAGTTCTTC. The encoded protein is CASTPGGARVNEQFF.

The chain links TRBV4-1 to TRBJ2-3; 9 bases are a match to TRBD2. Trimming took 3 bases from V and 0 from J; bases not matched to a gene: 4. The CDR3 extends over 16 amino acids. Germline V gene data show CDR1 as MGHRA and CDR2 as YSYEKL. CDR3 nucleotide sequence: TGCGCCAGCAGCCAGGTCCTAGCGGGAAGCACAGATACGCAGTATTTT. Its protein product is CASSQVLAGSTDTQYF.

This clonotype showed up just once. The chain recombines TRBV6-2 or TRBV6-3 with TRBJ2-3, with D possibly being TRBD2 (6 bases). The CDR3 covers 13 residues. Germline V gene data show CDR1 as MNHEY and CDR2 as SVGEGT. V lost 5 bases and J lost 7, with 13 bases in between. CDR3 sequence (DNA): TGTGCCAGCAGTGGGCCGGGCGGGAATACGCAGTATTTT. Its protein product is CASSGPGGNTQYF.

This clonotype was counted only a few times. The rearrangement joins TRBV6-1 to TRBJ1-1; weak D call: TRBD1 (6 bases). Trimming removed 4 bases at V and 3 bases at J, with 15 bases between. Germline CDR1 is MNHNS and CDR2 is SASEGT. This CDR3 is built from 15 residues. CDR3 in DNA: TGTGCCAGCAGTGCAGCAGGGGTCTCGTACACTGAAGCTTTCTTT. Translated: CASSAAGVSYTEAFF.

This clonotype was recorded at least ten times. The chain employs TRBV7-2 and TRBJ1-1; 7 bases match TRBD1. This CDR3 has 16 residues. Germline lookup yields CDR1 SGHTA and CDR2 FQGNSA. Losses at the gene ends were 5 bases for V and 0 bases for J; bases not matched to a gene: 9. The DNA of the CDR3 is TGTGCCAGCAGCCCTCAGGGGGGTTCAATGAACACTGAAGCTTTCTTT. This encodes CASSPQGGSMNTEAFF.

The chain is built from TRBV20-1 and TRBJ2-2; 8 bases fit TRBD2. The CDR3 has 15 amino acids. Per germline, CDR1 DFQATT and CDR2 SNEGSKA (reference sequence). The ends lost 2 bases at V and 1 base at J; junction bases unmatched: 3. CDR3 protein: CSARNSGRNTGELFF. In nucleotides, the CDR3 is TGCAGTGCTAGAAACAGCGGGAGGAACACCGGGGAGCTGTTTTTT.

This clonotype was observed a handful of times. The rearrangement uses TRBV5-5 and TRBJ1-3; a weak D match, TRBD1 (5 bases). The ends were cut back, 5 bases at V and 0 bases at J, with 9 bases in the middle. The CDR3 has 14 amino acids. Germline CDR1 reads SGHKS; CDR2 reads YYEKEE (reference sequence). The CDR3 region has the DNA TGTGCCAGCAGACTCGACAGCTCTGGAAACACCATATATTTT. Residues: CASRLDSSGNTIYF.

The chain carries TRBV30 and TRBJ1-6; a possible D gene is TRBD1 (5 bases). In germline, CDR1 is GTSNPN, CDR2 SVGIG (reference sequence). This CDR3 spans 13 amino acids. V lost 3 bases to trimming and J lost 5 bases, with 8 bases between them. CDR3 amino acids: CAWRTGDNSPLHF. The CDR3, as DNA: TGTGCCTGGAGAACAGGAGATAATTCACCCCTCCACTTT.

V gene TRBV11-2 combines with J gene TRBJ2-5, with D perhaps matching TRBD1 (5 bases). Germline V CDR1 and CDR2: SGHAT, FQNNGV. The germline V and J ends were trimmed by 2 bases and 5 bases, with 18 bases remaining between them. CDR3 size: 16 residues. The CDR3 region is CASSLLGRARMETQYF. For the CDR3, the DNA is TGTGCCAGCAGCTTACTTGGCAGGGCTCGTATGGAGACCCAGTACTTC.

This clonotype appeared a few times. The rearrangement links TRBV20-1 to TRBJ1-6; TRBD1 aligns across 8 bases. This CDR3 is built from 12 residues. The junction had 6 bases not matched to a gene; V was cut back by 7 bases and J by 10 bases. The germline V gene has CDR1 DFQATT and CDR2 SNEGSKA (reference sequence). CDR3 nucleotides: TGCAGTGTCGGACAGGGAGGGTCACCCCTCCACTTT. The encoded protein is CSVGQGGSPLHF.

This clonotype occurred a few times. The J gene is TRBJ1-4, the V gene TRBV7-9; 9 bases agree with TRBD1. J lost 8 bases, V lost 3 bases, and 7 bases had no gene match. Per germline, CDR1 SEHNR and CDR2 FQNEAQ (reference sequence). The CDR3 totals 15 residues. The CDR3 region has the DNA TGTGCCAGCAGCTTCGGACAGGGGCGCGAGGAAAAACTGTTTTTT. Translation: CASSFGQGREEKLFF.